This TCR beta chain is from a study of cytomegalovirus exposure and HLA in healthy donors. PCR used 60 Vbeta primers and 13 Jbeta primers. The method was immunoSEQ multiplex PCR; TCRdb's version includes in-frame clones alone and lacks a portion of them. The sample includes about 170,000 clones, 70% to 80% seen only once; the top ten take about 2.5%. The CDR3 runs to 15 residues. Germline V gene sequence: CDR1 SGDLS, CDR2 YYNGEE. Germline trimming cut 4 bases from V and 5 bases from J; bases unmatched to any gene: 10. The study sampled nominally healthy donors, though unrecorded immune exposures were likely. As concerns this clone: Its matching antigen is unknown.

Points from the study as a whole: In a later analysis, roughly 17,000 TCR beta sequences were associated with HLA alleles at 0.05 false discovery rate. Reported performance of the classifier showed diagnosis of cytomegalovirus status with high specificity and sensitivity.

The source material was PBMCs. The genes are TRBV9 and TRBJ1-2; 8 positions agree with TRBD1. The sequence came from a woman between 50 and 59 years old in good health and CMV-seronegative. CDR3 amino acids: CASSRPTGDGYGYTF. In DNA form, the CDR3 reads TGTGCCAGCAGCCGACCGACAGGGGATGGGTATGGCTACACCTTC.